This TCR beta chain was recovered during a study of CXCR3-negative and CXCR3-positive naive CD8 T cells. Points from the study as a whole: Much lower diversity was found in memory CD8+ cells, while both naive subsets had comparably high diversity.

Comments on this clonotype: Its antigen is unknown.

UMI-labeled TRB cDNA libraries were prepared by 5' RACE. TCRdb reanalyzed the 5' RACE reads and collapses them to one entry per CDR3 protein, without DNA. The sample has around 92,000 distinct CDR3 sequences. Germline lookup yields CDR1 GTSNPN and CDR2 SVGIG (reference sequence). CDR3 size: 14 residues. The receptor's source is a human donor in good health. Some clones in this sample may be carry-over from other donors' samples. The V and J genes are TRBV30 and TRBJ1-5. The specimen was naive CXCR3- CD8+ T cells from blood. The subset is: CD45RO-CCR7+CD27+CD95- naive CD8+ T cells lacking CXCR3 (TNR3-). The CDR3 is CAWSALDGNQPQHF.